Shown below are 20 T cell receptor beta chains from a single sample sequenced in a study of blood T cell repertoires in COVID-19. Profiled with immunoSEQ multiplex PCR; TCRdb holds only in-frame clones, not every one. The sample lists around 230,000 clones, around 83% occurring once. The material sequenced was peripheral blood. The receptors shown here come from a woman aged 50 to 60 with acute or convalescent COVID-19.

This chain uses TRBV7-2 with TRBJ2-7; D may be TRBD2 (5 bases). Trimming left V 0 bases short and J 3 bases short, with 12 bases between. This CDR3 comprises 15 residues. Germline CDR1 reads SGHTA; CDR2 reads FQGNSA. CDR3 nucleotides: TGTGCCAGCAGCTTAGCCCATGGACTTAGCTACGAGCAGTACTTC. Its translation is CASSLAHGLSYEQYF.

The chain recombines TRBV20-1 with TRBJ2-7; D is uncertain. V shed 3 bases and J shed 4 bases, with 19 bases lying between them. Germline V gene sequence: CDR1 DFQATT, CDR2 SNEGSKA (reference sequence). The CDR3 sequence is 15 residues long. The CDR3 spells CSASGLLVTPYEQYF. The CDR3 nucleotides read TGCAGTGCTAGTGGTTTGCTAGTAACTCCTTACGAGCAGTACTTC.

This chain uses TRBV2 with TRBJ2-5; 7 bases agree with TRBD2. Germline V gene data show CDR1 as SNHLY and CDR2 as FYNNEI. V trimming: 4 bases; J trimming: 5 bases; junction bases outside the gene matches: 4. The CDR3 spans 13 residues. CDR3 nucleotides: TGTGCCAGCAGTGGGACTAGTTCGGAGACCCAGTACTTC. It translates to CASSGTSSETQYF.

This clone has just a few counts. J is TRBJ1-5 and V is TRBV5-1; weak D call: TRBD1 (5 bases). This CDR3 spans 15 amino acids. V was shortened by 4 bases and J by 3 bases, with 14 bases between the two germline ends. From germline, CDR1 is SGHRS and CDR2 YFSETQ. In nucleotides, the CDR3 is TGCGCCAGCAGCCTGGTGGGGGGTCCCAATCAGCCCCAGCATTTT. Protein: CASSLVGGPNQPQHF.

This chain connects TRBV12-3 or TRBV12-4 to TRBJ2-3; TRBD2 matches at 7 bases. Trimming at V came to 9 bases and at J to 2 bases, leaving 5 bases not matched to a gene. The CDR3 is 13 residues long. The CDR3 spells CASAGVATDTQYF. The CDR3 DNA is TGTGCCAGTGCGGGAGTGGCCACAGATACGCAGTATTTT.

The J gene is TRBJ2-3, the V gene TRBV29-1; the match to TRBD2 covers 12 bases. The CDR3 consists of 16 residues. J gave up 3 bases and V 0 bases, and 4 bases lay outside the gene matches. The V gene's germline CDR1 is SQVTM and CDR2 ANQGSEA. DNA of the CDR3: TGCAGCGTTGAAGAGCCGACTAGCGGGAGAACAGATACGCAGTATTTT. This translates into CSVEEPTSGRTDTQYF.

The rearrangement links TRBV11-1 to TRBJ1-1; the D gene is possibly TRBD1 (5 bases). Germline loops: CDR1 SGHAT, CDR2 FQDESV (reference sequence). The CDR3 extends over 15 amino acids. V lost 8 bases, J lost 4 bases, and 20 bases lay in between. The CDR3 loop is CASSSKPGGFTEAFF. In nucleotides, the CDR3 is TGTGCCAGCTCCTCGAAGCCCGGGGGTTTCACTGAAGCTTTCTTT.

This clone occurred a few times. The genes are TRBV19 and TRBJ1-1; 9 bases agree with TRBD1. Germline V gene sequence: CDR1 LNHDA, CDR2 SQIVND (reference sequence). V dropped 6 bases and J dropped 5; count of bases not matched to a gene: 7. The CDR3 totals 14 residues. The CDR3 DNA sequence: TGTGCCAGTAGCCCACAGGGGGCAACGACTGAAGCTTTCTTT. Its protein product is CASSPQGATTEAFF. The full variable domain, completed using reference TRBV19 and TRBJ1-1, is DGGITQSPKYLFRKEGQNVTLSCEQNLNHDAMYWYRQDPGQGLRLIYYSQIVNDFQKGDIAEGYSVSREKKESFPLTVTSAQKNPTAFYLCASSPQGATTEAFFGQGTRLTVV.

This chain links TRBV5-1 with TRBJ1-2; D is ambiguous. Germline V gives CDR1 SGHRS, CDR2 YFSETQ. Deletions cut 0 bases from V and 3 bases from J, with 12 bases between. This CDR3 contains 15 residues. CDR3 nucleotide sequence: TGCGCCAGCAGCTTGGATCGGGGAATCTACTATGGCTACACCTTC. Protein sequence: CASSLDRGIYYGYTF.

The CDR3 region is CASSKRGTGGAETQYF. The CDR3 DNA reads as TGCGCCAGCAGCAAGCGGGGGACAGGGGGCGCGGAGACCCAGTACTTC. The chain carries TRBV5-1 and TRBJ2-5; 12 bases agree with TRBD1. This CDR3 comprises 16 residues. After removal of 4 bases from V and 5 bases from J, the junction contained 9 bases not matched to a gene. Germline V CDR1 and CDR2: SGHRS, YFSETQ.

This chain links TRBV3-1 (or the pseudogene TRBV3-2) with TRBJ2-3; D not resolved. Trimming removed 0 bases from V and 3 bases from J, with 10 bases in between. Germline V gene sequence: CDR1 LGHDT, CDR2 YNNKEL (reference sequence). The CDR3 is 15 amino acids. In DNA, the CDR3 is TGTGCCAGCAGCCAAGAACGGGTGGAGACAGATACGCAGTATTTT. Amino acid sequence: CASSQERVETDTQYF.

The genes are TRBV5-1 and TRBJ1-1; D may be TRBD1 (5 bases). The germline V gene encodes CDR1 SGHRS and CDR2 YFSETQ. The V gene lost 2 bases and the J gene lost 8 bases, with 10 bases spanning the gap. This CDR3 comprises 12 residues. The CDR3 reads CASSLSTEEAFF. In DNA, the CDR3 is TGCGCCAGCAGCTTATCGACAGAAGAAGCTTTCTTT.

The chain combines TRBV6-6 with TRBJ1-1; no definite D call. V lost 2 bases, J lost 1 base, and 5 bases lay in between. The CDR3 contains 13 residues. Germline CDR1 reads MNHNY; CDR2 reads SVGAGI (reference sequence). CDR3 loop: CASSYQENTEAFF. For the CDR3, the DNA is TGTGCCAGCAGTTACCAGGAGAACACTGAAGCTTTCTTT.

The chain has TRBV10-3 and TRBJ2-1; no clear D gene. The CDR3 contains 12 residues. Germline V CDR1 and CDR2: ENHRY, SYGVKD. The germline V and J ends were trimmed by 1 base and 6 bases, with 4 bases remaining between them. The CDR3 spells CAISEFSNEQFF. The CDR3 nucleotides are TGTGCCATCAGTGAGTTCAGCAATGAGCAGTTCTTC.

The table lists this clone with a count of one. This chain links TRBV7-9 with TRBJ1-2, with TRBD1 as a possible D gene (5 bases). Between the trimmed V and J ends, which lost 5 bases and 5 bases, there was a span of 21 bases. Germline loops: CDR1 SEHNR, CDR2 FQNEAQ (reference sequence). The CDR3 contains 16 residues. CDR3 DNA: TGTGCCAGCAGCCAACAGGCGGGAGTGGGGTTTTATGGCTACACCTTC. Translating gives CASSQQAGVGFYGYTF. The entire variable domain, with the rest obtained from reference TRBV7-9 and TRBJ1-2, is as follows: DTGVSQNPRHKITKRGQNVTFRCDPISEHNRLYWYRQTLGQGPEFLTYFQNEAQLEKSRLLSDRFSAERPKGSFSTLEIQRTEQGDSAMYLCASSQQAGVGFYGYTFGSGTRLTVV.

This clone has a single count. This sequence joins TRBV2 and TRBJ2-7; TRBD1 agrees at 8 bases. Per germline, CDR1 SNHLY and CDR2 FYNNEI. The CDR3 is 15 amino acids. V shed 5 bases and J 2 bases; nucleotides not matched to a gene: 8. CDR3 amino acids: CASSPDRGETYEQYF. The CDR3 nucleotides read TGTGCCAGCAGTCCCGACAGGGGAGAAACCTACGAGCAGTACTTC.

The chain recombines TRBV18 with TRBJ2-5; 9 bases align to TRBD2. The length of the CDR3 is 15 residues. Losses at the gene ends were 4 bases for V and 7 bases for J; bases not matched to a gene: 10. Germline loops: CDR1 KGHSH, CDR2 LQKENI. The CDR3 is CASSHYSTSGGTQYF. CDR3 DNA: TGTGCCAGCTCACATTACTCGACTAGCGGCGGGACCCAGTACTTC.

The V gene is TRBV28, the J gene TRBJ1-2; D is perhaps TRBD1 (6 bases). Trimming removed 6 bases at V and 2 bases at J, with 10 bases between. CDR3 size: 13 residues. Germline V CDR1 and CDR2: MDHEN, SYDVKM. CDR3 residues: CASSPDRNYGYTF. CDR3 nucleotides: TGTGCCAGCAGCCCAGACAGGAACTATGGCTACACCTTC.

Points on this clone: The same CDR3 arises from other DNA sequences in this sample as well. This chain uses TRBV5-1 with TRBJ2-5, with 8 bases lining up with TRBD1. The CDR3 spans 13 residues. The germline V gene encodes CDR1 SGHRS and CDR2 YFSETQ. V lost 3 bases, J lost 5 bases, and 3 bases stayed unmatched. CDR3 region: CASSSTGGETQYF. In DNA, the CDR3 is TGCGCCAGCAGCTCTACAGGGGGGGAGACCCAGTACTTC.

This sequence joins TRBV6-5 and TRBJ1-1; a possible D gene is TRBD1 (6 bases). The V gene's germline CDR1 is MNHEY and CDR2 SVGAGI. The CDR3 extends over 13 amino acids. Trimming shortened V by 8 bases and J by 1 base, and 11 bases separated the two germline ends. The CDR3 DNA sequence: TGTGCCAGCGGGGGACACTCGAACACTGAAGCTTTCTTT. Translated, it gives CASGGHSNTEAFF.